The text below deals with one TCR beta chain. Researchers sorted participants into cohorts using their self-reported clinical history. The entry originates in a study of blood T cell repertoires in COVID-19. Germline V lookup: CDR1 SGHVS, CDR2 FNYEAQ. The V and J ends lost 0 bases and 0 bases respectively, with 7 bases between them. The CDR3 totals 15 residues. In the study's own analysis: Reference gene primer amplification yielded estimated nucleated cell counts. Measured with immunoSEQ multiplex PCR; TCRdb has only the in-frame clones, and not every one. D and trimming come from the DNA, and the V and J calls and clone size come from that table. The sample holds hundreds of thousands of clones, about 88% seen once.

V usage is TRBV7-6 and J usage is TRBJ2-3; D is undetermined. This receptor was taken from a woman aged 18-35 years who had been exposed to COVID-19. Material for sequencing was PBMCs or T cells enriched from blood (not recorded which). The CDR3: CASSLAESSTDTQYF. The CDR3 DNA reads TGTGCCAGCAGCTTAGCGGAGAGTAGCACAGATACGCAGTATTTT.